Following are 29 T cell receptor beta chains from one sample sequenced in a study of blood T cell repertoires in COVID-19. Sequencing was performed with immunoSEQ multiplex PCR; in TCRdb, only in-frame clones are kept and a portion is missing. The sample carries about 80,000 clones, roughly 85% recorded once. Sequencing was performed on peripheral blood. The source is a man aged 45 to 65 with COVID-19, enrolled during active disease.

The chain joins TRBV18 to TRBJ2-5; a weak D match, TRBD1 (6 bases). There are 14 residues in the CDR3. Trimming stripped 0 bases from V and 4 bases from J, with 9 bases between. Germline values: CDR1 KGHSH, CDR2 LQKENI. In nucleotides, the CDR3 is TGTGCCAGCTCACCACCGGGACATAGAGAGACCCAGTACTTC. Amino acids: CASSPPGHRETQYF.

V is TRBV9 and J is TRBJ1-2; 8 positions agree with TRBD1. CDR3 length: 15 residues. V lost 3 bases and J lost 3; bases outside the gene matches: 7. CDR1 is SGDLS, CDR2 YYNGEE, per germline. CDR3 in amino acids: CASSEGVTGDYGYTF. The CDR3 coding sequence is TGTGCCAGCAGCGAGGGGGTGACAGGGGACTATGGCTACACCTTC.

The chain is built from TRBV7-9 and TRBJ1-2; 7 bases align to TRBD1. CDR3 length: 14 residues. The trim removed 6 bases at V and 1 base at J, leaving 5 bases unmatched. CDR1 and CDR2 from the germline V gene are SEHNR and FQNEAQ (reference sequence). The CDR3 reads CASSPGGFNYGYTF. For the CDR3, the DNA is TGTGCCAGCAGTCCAGGGGGGTTTAACTATGGCTACACCTTC.

The chain joins TRBV5-1 to TRBJ1-5; D might be TRBD1 (5 bases). Germline V gene data show CDR1 as SGHRS and CDR2 as YFSETQ. The CDR3 runs 15 residues. Trimming removed 1 base from V and 1 base from J, with 9 bases in between. The CDR3 nucleotides are TGCGCCAGCAGCTTGACAGGAACAAGCAATCAGCCCCAGCATTTT. Translation: CASSLTGTSNQPQHF.

The chain is built from TRBV6-5 and TRBJ1-3; 8 bases map to TRBD1. With V trimmed by 6 bases and J by 1 base, 5 bases remained unmatched. Germline assignment: CDR1 MNHEY and CDR2 SVGAGI. CDR3 length: 15 residues. The CDR3 coding sequence is TGTGCCAGCAGCCGACAGGGGATATCTGGAAACACCATATATTTT. Translating gives CASSRQGISGNTIYF.

The chain carries TRBV29-1 and TRBJ2-5; 10 nucleotides match TRBD1. This CDR3 comprises 13 residues. V was pared by 5 bases and J by 4 bases, with 4 bases of the junction left unmatched. CDR1 SQVTM and CDR2 ANQGSEA come from the germline V gene. CDR3 in DNA: TGCAGCGTTCTCGACAGGGGGCGAGAGACCCAGTACTTC. Amino acid sequence: CSVLDRGRETQYF.

The chain recombines TRBV7-2 with TRBJ2-3, with 7 bases lining up with TRBD2. The germline V gene has CDR1 SGHTA and CDR2 FQGNSA. CDR3 length equals 16 residues. Germline trimming cut 1 base from V and 1 base from J; bases unmatched to any gene: 5. For the CDR3, the DNA is TGTGCCAGCAGCTTAGAGCGGGAAGGGGGCACAGATACGCAGTATTTT. As protein: CASSLEREGGTDTQYF.

J is TRBJ1-2 and V is TRBV3-1 (or the pseudogene TRBV3-2); D uncertain. Trimming stripped 1 base from V and 8 bases from J, with 11 bases between. The CDR3 covers 13 residues. Germline V CDR1 and CDR2: LGHDT, YNNKEL (reference sequence). This chain's CDR3 is CASSQGGDRGYTF. In DNA form, the CDR3 reads TGTGCCAGCAGCCAAGGCGGGGATCGAGGCTACACCTTC.

V usage is TRBV5-1 and J usage is TRBJ1-1; 7 positions match TRBD1. The CDR3 is 14 residues long. V lost 4 bases, J lost 3 bases, and 6 bases stayed unmatched. Germline loops: CDR1 SGHRS, CDR2 YFSETQ. The CDR3: CASSRQGKDTEAFF. The DNA of the CDR3 is TGCGCCAGCAGCCGACAGGGTAAAGACACTGAAGCTTTCTTT.

The V and J genes are TRBV6-5 and TRBJ1-5; 10 bases are shared with TRBD1. CDR1 is MNHEY, CDR2 SVGAGI, per germline. This CDR3 contains 15 residues. With 10 bases clipped from V and 4 bases from J, the junction kept 10 bases outside the gene matches. CDR3 in DNA: TGTGCCACCTGTAGGGACAGGGGAGGAAATCAGCCCCAGCATTTT. It translates to CATCRDRGGNQPQHF.

This chain uses TRBV12-3 or TRBV12-4 with TRBJ1-6; D unresolved. CDR3 length: 13 residues. The V gene lost 8 bases and the J gene lost 7 bases, with 12 bases spanning the gap. This CDR3 reads CASGREVNSPLHF. The CDR3 nucleotides read TGTGCCAGCGGTAGGGAGGTGAATTCACCCCTCCACTTT.

The chain couples TRBV4-3 to TRBJ1-6; maybe TRBD1 (5 bases). This CDR3 region has 15 residues. Trimming pared 4 bases from V and 10 bases from J, leaving 17 bases between. The germline gives CDR1 LGHNA, CDR2 YSLEER. The CDR3 nucleotides read TGCGCCAGCAGCCCCGGCGGGGACTTGGGGTCACCCCTCCACTTT. It specifies CASSPGGDLGSPLHF.

The rearrangement uses TRBV6-6 and TRBJ2-7, with 9 bases fitting TRBD1. CDR3 length: 13 amino acids. The V gene's germline CDR1 is MNHNY and CDR2 SVGAGI (reference sequence). The V and J ends lost 5 bases and 6 bases, in that order; junction bases with no gene match: 5. CDR3 loop: CASSTGTGSEQYF. CDR3 nucleotide sequence: TGTGCCAGCAGTACCGGGACAGGGAGCGAGCAGTACTTC.

The chain carries TRBV5-1 and TRBJ2-7; no clear D. This CDR3 contains 16 residues. CDR1 is SGHRS and CDR2 is YFSETQ in the germline V gene. Trimming removed 3 bases from V and 1 base from J, with 17 bases in between. The CDR3 DNA sequence: TGCGCCAGCAGCTGGCCGAATGAGGTCCCATCCTACGAGCAGTACTTC. Protein: CASSWPNEVPSYEQYF.

J is TRBJ1-4 and V is TRBV7-9; the D is unclear. Germline CDR1 SEHNR, CDR2 FQNEAQ (reference sequence). V lost 1 base to trimming and J lost 0 bases, with 9 bases between them. This CDR3 contains 16 residues. The DNA for the CDR3 is TGTGCCAGCAGCTTAGGCCCCGGGTCAACTAATGAAAAACTGTTTTTT. It translates to CASSLGPGSTNEKLFF. The variable domain in full, completed from reference TRBV7-9 and TRBJ1-4, reads DTGVSQNPRHKITKRGQNVTFRCDPISEHNRLYWYRQTLGQGPEFLTYFQNEAQLEKSRLLSDRFSAERPKGSFSTLEIQRTEQGDSAMYLCASSLGPGSTNEKLFFGSGTQLSVL.

The chain combines TRBV6-6 with TRBJ2-5, with D perhaps TRBD1 (6 bases). Germline V gives CDR1 MNHNY, CDR2 SVGAGI (reference sequence). V was pared by 0 bases and J by 3 bases, with 11 bases between. The CDR3 spans 15 residues. CDR3 sequence: CASSYSGQAKETQYF. The CDR3 DNA is TGTGCCAGCAGTTACTCGGGACAAGCAAAAGAGACCCAGTACTTC.

The count of this clone is one. The chain couples TRBV6-5 to TRBJ2-7; 9 nucleotides agree with TRBD2. V shed 10 bases and J 4 bases; nucleotides not matched to a gene: 8. The CDR3 loop spans 13 amino acids. Germline V gene sequence: CDR1 MNHEY, CDR2 SVGAGI. CDR3 nucleotide sequence: TGTGCCACCGGGAGGCGGGAGGGGTACGAGCAGTACTTC. Its protein is CATGRREGYEQYF.

The chain combines TRBV6-5 with TRBJ1-6; no firm D call. Germline V CDR1 and CDR2: MNHEY, SVGAGI. This CDR3 has 13 amino acids. The V end lost 6 bases, the J end lost 4 bases, and 7 bases lay between the germline ends. CDR3 loop: CASSGGYNSPLHF. DNA for the CDR3: TGTGCCAGCAGCGGAGGATATAATTCACCCCTCCACTTT.

The rearrangement links TRBV6-4 to TRBJ2-1; the match to TRBD2 covers 13 bases. V trimming: 4 bases; J trimming: 7 bases; junction bases outside the gene matches: 4. Germline-derived CDR1 and CDR2 are MRHNA and SNTAGT. CDR3 size: 15 residues. The CDR3 loop reads CASSGLAGGVNEQFF. The DNA of the CDR3 is TGTGCCAGCAGTGGACTAGCGGGAGGTGTTAATGAGCAGTTCTTC.

V and J are TRBV15 and TRBJ1-1; D gene uncertain. The CDR3 totals 14 residues. V was pared by 1 base and J by 2 bases, with 8 bases between. Germline CDR1 reads LNHNV; CDR2 reads YYDKDF (reference sequence). CDR3 coding DNA: TGTGCCACCAGCAGAGTGAGGGTTAACACTGAAGCTTTCTTT. The encoded protein is CATSRVRVNTEAFF.

The gene calls are TRBV25-1 and TRBJ1-6; D is perhaps TRBD1 (6 bases). Germline V lookup: CDR1 MGHDK, CDR2 SYGVNS. V shed 4 bases and J shed 7 bases, with 14 bases lying between them. This CDR3 contains 15 residues. The CDR3 here is CASSAGTFGNSPLHF. CDR3 nucleotides: TGTGCCAGCAGTGCCGGGACATTTGGGAATTCACCCCTCCACTTT.

The chain is built from TRBV6-6 and TRBJ1-1; TRBD1 is a possible D gene (6 bases). This CDR3 is built from 16 residues. Germline V gene sequence: CDR1 MNHNY, CDR2 SVGAGI (reference sequence). V lost 6 bases to trimming and J lost 1 base, with 18 bases between them. The CDR3 DNA sequence: TGTGCCAGCAGGACAGGACAGACCGGACCGAACACTGAAGCTTTCTTT. Its protein product is CASRTGQTGPNTEAFF.

By sample fraction, this clone is medium-sized (0.01 to 0.1%). The rearrangement joins TRBV7-9 to TRBJ2-3; D possibly corresponds to TRBD2 (5 bases). This CDR3 is 15 amino acids long. Trimming stripped 3 bases from V and 0 bases from J, with 10 bases between. The germline gives CDR1 SEHNR, CDR2 FQNEAQ (reference sequence). The CDR3 protein is CASSFDGGSTDTQYF. The CDR3 DNA reads TGTGCCAGCAGCTTCGATGGCGGGAGCACAGATACGCAGTATTTT. Full variable domain (missing parts from reference TRBV7-9 and TRBJ2-3): DTGVSQNPRHKITKRGQNVTFRCDPISEHNRLYWYRQTLGQGPEFLTYFQNEAQLEKSRLLSDRFSAERPKGSFSTLEIQRTEQGDSAMYLCASSFDGGSTDTQYFGPGTRLTVL.

The CDR3 DNA is TGTGCCACCAGTTCCCCCCTCAGGGGTGGCACCGGGGAGCTGTTTTTT. Protein sequence: CATSSPLRGGTGELFF. The chain recombines TRBV24-1 with TRBJ2-2, with D perhaps matching TRBD1 (6 bases). Germline V gene data show CDR1 as KGHDR and CDR2 as SFDVKD. Deletions cut 6 bases from V and 4 bases from J, with 17 bases between. There are 16 residues in the CDR3.

The chain combines TRBV3-1 (or the pseudogene TRBV3-2) with TRBJ1-1; 8 bases line up with TRBD1. Per the germline V gene, CDR1 is LGHDT and CDR2 is YNNKEL (reference sequence). V lost 4 bases, J lost 3 bases, and 7 bases stayed unmatched. The CDR3 spans 15 residues. The CDR3 coding sequence is TGTGCCAGCAGCCCCAGGGGGCGGATGGACACTGAAGCTTTCTTT. Protein product: CASSPRGRMDTEAFF.

The genes are TRBV6-5 and TRBJ1-5, with D hard to call. Germline V gene sequence: CDR1 MNHEY, CDR2 SVGAGI. The CDR3 is 15 amino acids. V was clipped by 5 bases and J by 5 bases, with 16 bases between them. CDR3 sequence (DNA): TGTGCCAGCAGTACCCTCAGGAGGGATGATCAGCCCCAGCATTTT. Amino acids: CASSTLRRDDQPQHF.

The rearrangement joins TRBV7-8 to TRBJ1-6; TRBD1 agrees at 7 bases. V shed 6 bases, J shed 2 bases, and the junction held 4 bases outside the gene matches. The germline gives CDR1 SGHVS, CDR2 FQNEAQ. The CDR3 totals 15 residues. CDR3 DNA sequence: TGTGCCAGCAGTTCGACAGGGCCCTATAATTCACCCCTCCACTTT. This gives the protein CASSSTGPYNSPLHF.

This chain links TRBV30 with TRBJ1-3; 7 nucleotides line up with TRBD1. With V trimmed by 2 bases and J by 0 bases, 4 bases remained unmatched. The CDR3 has 15 amino acids. Germline lookup yields CDR1 GTSNPN and CDR2 SVGIG (reference sequence). This CDR3 reads CAWSRGQHSGNTIYF. CDR3 DNA: TGTGCCTGGAGTAGGGGACAGCACTCTGGAAACACCATATATTTT.

This rearrangement joins TRBV7-2 to TRBJ2-2; 8 bases align to TRBD1. V shed 2 bases, J shed 7 bases, and the junction held 9 bases outside the gene matches. This CDR3 comprises 16 residues. Germline CDR1 is SGHTA and CDR2 is FQGNSA. The CDR3 coding sequence is TGTGCCAGCAGCTTAAGGACAGGGTTAGATGGCGGGGAGCTGTTTTTT. Translating it yields CASSLRTGLDGGELFF.